This T cell receptor (beta chain) was sequenced in a study of blood T cell repertoires in COVID-19 (dated by TCRdb to 2020 to 2022). Regarding the study in general: Collaborator samples came from the United States, Italy and Spain and covered acute and convalescent phases of COVID-19. The prospective study material was composed of cDNA or gDNA derived from T cells, B-cell-depleted T cells, or PBMCs. Subjects who had been exposed to COVID-19, were actively infected with it, or had recovered from it provided the deeply sampled blood TCRbeta repertoires that made up the dataset. A freely available public database, intended as a resource for researchers studying the immune response to SARS-CoV-2, is where the repertoires were released. The samples were drawn from two sources: the first 160 participants of the ongoing ImmuneRACE study, and fewer than 1,500 subjects contributed by 6 global collaborators. Nearly every sample came with metadata listing a de-identified subject ID, COVID-19 status, age in years and sex. Where available, HLA class I and class II types were taken from metadata supplied by the sample provider and were not determined by assay-based typing.

What the work shows at the level of the full study, not this receptor alone: Clinical and demographic metadata were provided uncurated, with the amount varying by source and participant.

The collaborating institutions used their own protocols to collect whole blood in K2EDTA tubes. For TCRbeta analysis, collaborators shipped samples as frozen whole blood, isolated PBMCs, or DNA extracted from either of those sample types. Points on this clone: The target of this receptor is not known. The sample holds no much larger clone one base away, and base qualities are not on file.

TCRbeta CDR3 regions were amplified from genomic DNA using the immunoSEQ Assay, a bias-controlled multiplex PCR. For the original study's pipeline: The number of nucleated cells in each sample was estimated from the amplification of reference gene primers within the assay. To quantify the absolute abundance of each unique TCRbeta CDR3 rearrangement, sequence reads were collapsed and filtered. For each sample, productive Simpson clonality was calculated by taking the square root of Simpson's diversity index across productive rearrangements. TCRdb retrieved this table from immuneACCESS and kept in-frame rearrangements only. Not all clones are present; in checked studies, unresolved V genes account for under half, and no reason is known for the remainder. V and J calls and clone size are as listed in that table; D and trimming were resolved from the DNA. Recorded for this sample are roughly 78,000 clones; around 90% of them occurred a single time. Around 29% of the sample lies in the top ten.

Ends trimmed: V by 3 bases, J by 4 bases; bases unmatched to a gene: 11. CDR1 and CDR2 were assigned from the germline V gene as MDHEN and SYDVKM. The CDR3 starts with the cysteine, ends with the phenylalanine, and has 16 residues. Only the CDR3 part of the read is kept: 48 bases, read in frame from the first base. The sequencing sample was made of peripheral blood. The clonotype comes from a man in his forties or fifties with acute or convalescent COVID-19. The chain employs TRBV28 and TRBJ1-1; 7 central nucleotides agree with TRBD1. The DNA is as follows: TGTGCCAGCAGTTTTCCCTTGACAGGGTGGGGCACTGAAGCTTTCTTT. Its protein is CASSFPLTGWGTEAFF.